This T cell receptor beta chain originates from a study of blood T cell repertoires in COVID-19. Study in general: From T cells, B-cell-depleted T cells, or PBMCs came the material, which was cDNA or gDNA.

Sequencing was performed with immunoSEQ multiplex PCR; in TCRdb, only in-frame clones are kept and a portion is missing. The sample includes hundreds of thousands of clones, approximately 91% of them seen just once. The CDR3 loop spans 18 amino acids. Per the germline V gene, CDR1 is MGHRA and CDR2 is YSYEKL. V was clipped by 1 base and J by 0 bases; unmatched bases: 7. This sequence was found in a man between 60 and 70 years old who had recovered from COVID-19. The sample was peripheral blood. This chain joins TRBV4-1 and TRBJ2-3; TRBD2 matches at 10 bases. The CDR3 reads CASSQVSQRGGSTDTQYF. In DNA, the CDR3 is TGCGCCAGCAGCCAAGTATCCCAGCGGGGGGGTAGCACAGATACGCAGTATTTT.